These 28 T cell receptor beta chains were sequenced from one sample in a study of shared clonotypes between healthy human individuals. The protocol was immunoSEQ multiplex PCR, while the TCRdb copy is restricted to in-frame clones and leaves out a portion. Of roughly 1.5 million clones in the sample, 95% to 99% are singletons; the top ten hold 0.45%. Source material: naive CD4+ T cells sorted from blood. Subset here: CD45RA+ positively selected. The receptors derive from a man in his thirties or forties in good health.

This sequence joins TRBV5-1 and TRBJ2-7; D is undetermined. Germline-derived CDR1 and CDR2 are SGHRS and YFSETQ. This CDR3 has 12 residues. V was trimmed by 0 bases and J by 8 bases, leaving 9 bases between them. The CDR3 loop reads CASSLDVAQQYF. DNA for the CDR3: TGCGCCAGCAGCTTGGATGTGGCCCAGCAGTACTTC.

This chain uses TRBV5-3 with TRBJ1-3, with TRBD1 identical over 8 bases. TRBV5-3 counts as an open reading frame of uncertain function. The CDR3 has 15 residues. The ends lost 5 bases at V and 1 base at J; junction bases unmatched: 5. DNA of the CDR3: TGTGCCAGAAGATGCGACAGGGGTTCTGGAAACACCATATATTTT. Protein sequence: CARRCDRGSGNTIYF.

V and J are TRBV28 and TRBJ2-5; TRBD2 agrees at 11 bases. This CDR3 is built from 17 residues. Germline V gives CDR1 MDHEN, CDR2 SYDVKM. Trimming removed 3 bases from V and 2 bases from J; junction bases left unmatched: 8. In DNA, the CDR3 is TGTGCCAGCAGTTTCCTAGCGGGAGGCACACCACAAGAGACCCAGTACTTC. Amino acid sequence: CASSFLAGGTPQETQYF. The complete variable domain, with remaining parts taken from reference TRBV28 and TRBJ2-5, reads DVKVTQSSRYLVKRTGEKVFLECVQDMDHENMFWYRQDPGLGLRLIYFSYDVKMKEKGDIPEGYSVSREKKERFSLILESASTNQTSMYLCASSFLAGGTPQETQYFGPGTRLLVL.

The chain has TRBV11-2 and TRBJ2-3; 8 positions match TRBD2. Germline V lookup: CDR1 SGHAT, CDR2 FQNNGV. CDR3 length equals 17 residues. Trimming cost V 0 bases and J 1 base; bases outside gene matches: 6. The CDR3 DNA is TGTGCCAGCAGCTTAGATAGGCCAGCGGGAGGCACAGATACGCAGTATTTT. Translation: CASSLDRPAGGTDTQYF.

CDR3 residues: CASSPSRFWNNEQFF. For the CDR3, the DNA is TGTGCCAGCAGCCCCTCCCGCTTCTGGAACAATGAGCAGTTCTTC. The chain combines TRBV7-8 with TRBJ2-1; D is unclear. V lost 5 bases, J lost 5 bases, and 16 bases lay in between. The CDR3 is 15 residues long. The germline gives CDR1 SGHVS, CDR2 FQNEAQ.

V usage is TRBV7-9 and J usage is TRBJ1-2, with D possibly matching TRBD1 (5 bases). In germline, CDR1 is SEHNR, CDR2 FQNEAQ (reference sequence). The CDR3 is 17 amino acids. Trimming took 0 bases from V and 2 from J, leaving 16 bases between them. DNA of the CDR3: TGTGCCAGCAGCTTAGCGCGTACACAGGAATTAAACTATGGCTACACCTTC. Translating gives CASSLARTQELNYGYTF.

This chain uses TRBV29-1 with TRBJ2-7; D is undetermined. Per germline, CDR1 SQVTM and CDR2 ANQGSEA. The CDR3 is made up of 12 amino acids. Trimming cost V 5 bases and J 6 bases, with 14 bases left between them. CDR3 bases: TGCAGCGTTCTTACAGCCTCAAGCGAGCAGTACTTC. It encodes CSVLTASSEQYF.

The chain recombines TRBV15 with TRBJ1-2; D is unclear. Germline CDR1 is LNHNV and CDR2 is YYDKDF (reference sequence). Trimming shortened V by 0 bases and J by 7 bases, and 6 bases separated the two germline ends. The CDR3 has 12 amino acids. The CDR3 is CATSRDFGGYTF. CDR3 coding DNA: TGTGCCACCAGCAGAGATTTCGGTGGCTACACCTTC.

J is TRBJ2-7 and V is TRBV18, with no clear D. With 2 bases removed from V and 5 bases from J, the gap between germline ends came to 7 bases. Looked up from germline, CDR1 is KGHSH and CDR2 is LQKENI. This CDR3 has 12 residues. In DNA, the CDR3 is TGTGCCAGCTCACCAGGTAGTCACGAGCAGTACTTC. Translation gives CASSPGSHEQYF.

This clone was detected once. The chain recombines TRBV4-1 with TRBJ2-7; TRBD2 matches at 7 bases. Trimming at V came to 0 bases and at J to 0 bases, leaving 2 bases not matched to a gene. The CDR3 totals 15 residues. The germline gives CDR1 MGHRA, CDR2 YSYEKL. The CDR3 DNA reads TGCGCCAGCAGCCAAGATGGGGGGGGCTCCTACGAGCAGTACTTC. Translation: CASSQDGGGSYEQYF.

The chain has TRBV28 and TRBJ2-6; D is uncertain. Germline CDR1 MDHEN, CDR2 SYDVKM. Trimming stripped 6 bases from V and 0 bases from J, with 12 bases between. The CDR3 has 16 amino acids. CDR3 coding DNA: TGTGCCAGCAGGGGTGGGTCCTACTCTGGGGCCAACGTCCTGACTTTC. Translating gives CASRGGSYSGANVLTF.

The chain combines TRBV5-6 with TRBJ1-2; no reliable D call. V lost 1 base to trimming and J lost 8 bases, with 15 bases between them. CDR1 is SGHDT and CDR2 is YYEEEE in the germline V gene. This CDR3 region has 14 residues. CDR3 in amino acids: CASSLFWGGYGYTF. The CDR3 DNA is TGTGCCAGCAGCTTGTTTTGGGGTGGCTACGGCTACACCTTC.

As DNA, the CDR3 is TGCAGCTTCCTAGCGGAAGAGACCCAGTACTTC. This translates into CSFLAEETQYF. The chain recombines TRBV20-1 with TRBJ2-5, with 7 bases lining up with TRBD2. The CDR3 covers 11 residues. In germline, CDR1 is DFQATT, CDR2 SNEGSKA (reference sequence).

The J gene is TRBJ2-5, the V gene TRBV5-1, with TRBD1 identical over 7 bases. With 2 bases clipped from V and 3 bases from J, the junction kept 4 bases outside the gene matches. The CDR3 has 14 residues. Per germline, CDR1 SGHRS and CDR2 YFSETQ. CDR3 coding DNA: TGCGCCAGCAGCTTCTTTGACAGGGAAGAGACCCAGTACTTC. This gives the protein CASSFFDREETQYF.

This chain joins TRBV5-5 and TRBJ2-7; weak D call: TRBD2 (6 bases). Looked up from germline, CDR1 is SGHKS and CDR2 is YYEKEE (reference sequence). This CDR3 is built from 16 residues. Trimming took off 0 bases at V and 2 bases at J, with 15 bases between the two ends. As DNA, the CDR3 is TGTGCCAGCAGCTTGGCGTCCTGGAGGGTCCCCTACGAGCAGTACTTC. This gives the protein CASSLASWRVPYEQYF.

CDR3 bases: TGTGCCAGCAGTCCCGGGACAGGGGGTAATCAGCCCCAGCATTTT. Translated: CASSPGTGGNQPQHF. The V call is TRBV5-8, the J call TRBJ1-5, with 11 bases fitting TRBD1. The trim removed 5 bases at V and 4 bases at J, leaving 5 bases unmatched. The CDR3 runs 15 residues. The V gene's germline CDR1 is SGHTS and CDR2 YDEGEE.

The chain has TRBV4-3 and TRBJ2-7; D may be TRBD2 (5 bases). V lost 2 bases to trimming and J lost 2 bases, with 22 bases between them. The CDR3 has 18 residues. The germline V gene encodes CDR1 LGHNA and CDR2 YSLEER. The CDR3 DNA sequence: TGCGCCAGCAGCCAAAGATTACCTATGCTAGCCCAAACCTACGAGCAGTACTTC. This translates into CASSQRLPMLAQTYEQYF.

The rearrangement links TRBV2 to TRBJ2-2; no clear D gene. This CDR3 spans 15 amino acids. V shed 0 bases and J shed 3 bases, with 8 bases lying between them. CDR1 is SNHLY and CDR2 is FYNNEI in the germline V gene. In DNA, the CDR3 is TGTGCCAGCAGTGAAGCGCGGCAATACACCGGGGAGCTGTTTTTT. Amino acids: CASSEARQYTGELFF.

The chain recombines TRBV5-8 with TRBJ2-1, with 9 bases matching TRBD2. CDR3 size: 19 residues. Trimming took 5 bases from V and 6 from J; bases not matched to a gene: 21. Germline CDR1 is SGHTS and CDR2 is YDEGEE. The CDR3 protein is CASRGRLGLVAGVGNEQFF. The CDR3 DNA sequence: TGTGCCAGCAGGGGACGTCTGGGGCTGGTAGCGGGAGTCGGCAATGAGCAGTTCTTC.

V gene TRBV2 combines with J gene TRBJ2-2; 8 nucleotides line up with TRBD1. V lost 0 bases to trimming and J lost 6 bases; unmatched junction nucleotides: 3. This CDR3 region has 15 residues. Germline V gene sequence: CDR1 SNHLY, CDR2 FYNNEI. CDR3 sequence reads: CASSEALQGAGELFF. Written as DNA, the CDR3 is TGTGCCAGCAGTGAAGCGCTACAGGGGGCCGGGGAGCTGTTTTTT.

The chain carries TRBV30 and TRBJ1-5, with 8 bases that match TRBD1. Germline CDR1 reads GTSNPN; CDR2 reads SVGIG (reference sequence). This CDR3 spans 16 amino acids. Unmatched junction bases numbered 8, after V lost 0 bases and J lost 4 bases. The DNA for the CDR3 is TGTGCCTGGAGTGTCATACGGGACAGGACTAATCAGCCCCAGCATTTT. Protein: CAWSVIRDRTNQPQHF.

As DNA, the CDR3 is TGCGCCAGCAGCTGGGTAGCGGGAAGCTCCTACAATGAGCAGTTCTTC. This sequence encodes CASSWVAGSSYNEQFF. This chain connects TRBV5-1 to TRBJ2-1, with TRBD2 matching over 8 bases. Germline CDR1 is SGHRS and CDR2 is YFSETQ. Losses at the gene ends were 3 bases for V and 0 bases for J; bases not matched to a gene: 5. The CDR3 is 16 amino acids.

The genes are TRBV19 and TRBJ1-5, with 10 nucleotides matching TRBD1. This CDR3 has 17 residues. V trimming: 6 bases; J trimming: 1 base; junction bases outside the gene matches: 9. Germline CDR1 and CDR2: LNHDA and SQIVND (reference sequence). The CDR3, as DNA: TGTGCCAGTAGCTCAGTGGGGACAGGGGTCAGCAATCAGCCCCAGCATTTT. This translates into CASSSVGTGVSNQPQHF.

J is TRBJ2-7 and V is TRBV9; TRBD1 might be the D (6 bases). Germline V gene data show CDR1 as SGDLS and CDR2 as YYNGEE. Trimming removed 4 bases from V and 10 bases from J, with 24 bases in between. This CDR3 is 15 amino acids long. The CDR3 is CASSLRGWTDGFQYF. The CDR3 nucleotides read TGTGCCAGCAGCCTCCGGGGCTGGACAGATGGATTCCAGTACTTC.

With respect to this clone: The same CDR3 also results from other DNA sequences found in this sample. The chain recombines TRBV7-2 with TRBJ2-2; no reliable D call. V lost 2 bases and J lost 0, with 7 bases in between. The CDR3 consists of 15 residues. The germline gives CDR1 SGHTA, CDR2 FQGNSA. CDR3 nucleotide sequence: TGTGCCAGCAGCTTAACGGGCCCGAACACCGGGGAGCTGTTTTTT. Translating it yields CASSLTGPNTGELFF.

The rearrangement links TRBV5-4 to TRBJ2-4, with 9 bases matching TRBD2. V gave up 4 bases and J gave up 7 bases; unmatched junction bases: 18. The CDR3 extends over 18 amino acids. Germline V gives CDR1 SGHNT, CDR2 YYREEE (reference sequence). The DNA for the CDR3 is TGTGCCAGCAGCCGGCTTGGTACTCGCGGGAGGGTCGAGAACATTCAGTACTTC. Translation: CASSRLGTRGRVENIQYF.

The rearrangement joins TRBV9 to TRBJ2-7; 8 nucleotides agree with TRBD2. J was trimmed by 3 bases and V by 3 bases; bases with no gene match: 8. The CDR3 is 15 residues long. CDR1 SGDLS and CDR2 YYNGEE come from the germline V gene. The CDR3 is CASSASGTSYYEQYF. CDR3 coding DNA: TGTGCCAGCAGCGCCTCCGGGACTAGTTACTACGAGCAGTACTTC.

The V gene is TRBV5-1, the J gene TRBJ1-1; weak D call: TRBD1 (6 bases). Trimming left V 3 bases short and J 7 bases short, with 25 bases between. The germline V gene has CDR1 SGHRS and CDR2 YFSETQ. The CDR3 loop spans 17 amino acids. The CDR3 loop is CASSSIGRGPLNGEAFF. The CDR3, as DNA: TGCGCCAGCAGCTCTATAGGCAGGGGACCCCTAAATGGTGAAGCTTTCTTT.